Sequencing of this T cell receptor beta chain was carried out in a study of early T cells in non-severe SARS-CoV-2 infection. Germline V CDR1 and CDR2: SGHRS, YFSETQ. The CDR3 is made up of 15 amino acids. V was shortened by 2 bases and J by 1 base, with 10 bases between the two germline ends. TCRdb recomputed calls from the 5' RACE reads with MiXCR, one row per CDR3 protein. The sample lists about 80,000 distinct CDR3 sequences, around 5% occurring once. The sequence was collected from an adult who was a healthcare worker with PCR-confirmed SARS-CoV-2 infection or an uninfected control (not recorded which). The specimen comprised whole blood, sampled at baseline. The chain couples TRBV5-1 to TRBJ2-1, with D uncertain. The CDR3 spells CASSFNWESYNEQFF. DNA of the CDR3: TGCGCCAGCAGCTTCAACTGGGAATCCTACAATGAGCAGTTCTTC.